These 24 T cell receptor beta chains share one sample of origin, sequenced in a study of post-analysis software for immune sequencing data. General study results and limits: Patients showed TRBV5-6, TRBV5-1 and TRBV20-1 among roughly 5 TRBV segments more frequent than in controls.

Antigens of these TCRs are unknown. Each TCR beta cDNA library carried unique molecular identifiers. From the PCR reads, TCRdb called clonotypes with MiXCR, one entry per CDR3 protein. The sample consists of 400,000 to 500,000 distinct CDR3 sequences, less than 40% of them appearing once. The material sequenced was blood. The receptors originated from a girl aged 2-10 years with multiple sclerosis.

V gene TRBV15 combines with J gene TRBJ1-5; D is unresolved. V dropped 1 base and J dropped 1 base, with 5 bases sitting between them. The CDR3 extends over 14 amino acids. In germline, CDR1 is LNHNV, CDR2 YYDKDF (reference sequence). CDR3 loop: CATSRGWSNQPQHF. The CDR3 DNA is TGTGCCACCAGCAGAGGGTGGAGCAATCAGCCCCAGCATTTT.

This clonotype was seen repeatedly, ten times or more. The chain uses TRBV10-3 and TRBJ1-1; D not certain. The length of the CDR3 is 13 residues. V shed 7 bases and J shed 3 bases, with 12 bases lying between them. CDR1 and CDR2 (germline): ENHRY, SYGVKD. This chain's CDR3 is CAIKGEPDTEAFF. The CDR3 DNA sequence: TGTGCCATCAAAGGAGAGCCGGACACTGAAGCTTTCTTT.

In this sample, this clonotype turned up a few times. The J gene is TRBJ2-3, the V gene TRBV7-2; 7 positions match TRBD2. Losses at the gene ends were 2 bases for V and 0 bases for J; bases not matched to a gene: 5. This CDR3 has 16 amino acids. CDR1 is SGHTA, CDR2 FQGNSA, per germline. The CDR3 DNA is TGTGCCAGCAGCTTAAATCAGCGGGGTAGCACAGATACGCAGTATTTT. This sequence encodes CASSLNQRGSTDTQYF.

The chain carries TRBV25-1 and TRBJ2-7, with 9 bases fitting TRBD1. The CDR3 covers 20 residues. The J segment lost 0 bases and the V segment lost 4 bases, leaving 19 bases of the junction unmatched. Germline values: CDR1 MGHDK, CDR2 SYGVNS. The chain's CDR3 is CASSGLPADRGFVASYEQYF. DNA for the CDR3: TGTGCCAGCAGTGGACTTCCCGCGGACAGGGGCTTCGTGGCCTCCTACGAGCAGTACTTC.

As to this clonotype: Relative to the germline gene, one junction end is altered; a read error may explain this. CDR3 sequence: CASSKGGQGHAGDTF. The CDR3 DNA reads as TGCGCCAGCTCGAAAGGGGGACAGGGCCATGCTGGCGACACCTTC. V is TRBV10-1 and J is TRBJ1-2, with 9 nucleotides matching TRBD1. This CDR3 contains 15 residues. The germline gives CDR1 WNHNN, CDR2 SYGVQD (reference sequence).

The chain joins TRBV12-3 or TRBV12-4 to TRBJ1-1, with unresolved D. The CDR3 has 12 amino acids. Trimming removed 1 base from V and 8 bases from J, with 8 bases in between. The DNA for the CDR3 is TGTGCCAGCAGTTTAGTGACGGCAGAAGCTTTCTTT. This gives the protein CASSLVTAEAFF.

This clonotype was seen a single time. The chain recombines TRBV7-6 with TRBJ2-7; D is unresolved. The CDR3 totals 13 residues. Trimming cost V 5 bases and J 3 bases, with 11 bases left between them. In germline, CDR1 is SGHVS, CDR2 FNYEAQ. The CDR3: CASSPGWNYEQYF. As DNA, the CDR3 is TGTGCCAGCAGCCCCGGGTGGAACTACGAGCAGTACTTC.

This clonotype was counted between two and nine times. The chain is built from TRBV2 and TRBJ2-3; the D gene is possibly TRBD1 (5 bases). This CDR3 region has 16 residues. Germline V gene data show CDR1 as SNHLY and CDR2 as FYNNEI. V was pared by 7 bases and J by 2 bases, with 19 bases between. The CDR3 loop reads CASITLSRDFTDTQYF. The CDR3 region has the DNA TGTGCCAGCATCACTCTCTCCAGGGATTTCACAGATACGCAGTATTTT.

A few counts support this clonotype. This chain uses TRBV25-1 with TRBJ1-5; 7 nucleotides agree with TRBD1. CDR3 size: 16 residues. V lost 5 bases to trimming and J lost 3 bases; unmatched junction nucleotides: 10. The germline V gene has CDR1 MGHDK and CDR2 SYGVNS. The CDR3: CASSNTDRPFNQPQHF. CDR3 nucleotides: TGTGCCAGCAGTAATACGGACAGGCCCTTCAATCAGCCCCAGCATTTT.

The rearrangement uses TRBV29-1 and TRBJ1-2, with 8 nucleotides matching TRBD1. The CDR3 totals 14 residues. The germline V gene encodes CDR1 SQVTM and CDR2 ANQGSEA. With 4 bases clipped from V and 1 base from J, the junction kept 5 bases outside the gene matches. The CDR3 protein is CSVGSTGVNYGYTF. The DNA of the CDR3 is TGCAGCGTTGGGTCGACAGGGGTTAACTATGGCTACACCTTC.

The rearrangement links TRBV6-1 to TRBJ1-5; no definite D call. The V end lost 6 bases, the J end lost 5 bases, and 11 bases lay between the germline ends. Germline lookup yields CDR1 MNHNS and CDR2 SASEGT. This CDR3 comprises 13 residues. The CDR3 spells CASRPHFDQPQHF. In nucleotides, the CDR3 is TGTGCCAGCAGACCTCATTTTGATCAGCCCCAGCATTTT.

The chain has TRBV7-9 and TRBJ2-5; D possibly matches TRBD1 or TRBD2 (5 bases each). Trimming shortened V by 4 bases and J by 5 bases, and 11 bases separated the two germline ends. CDR1 is SEHNR and CDR2 is FQNEAQ in the germline V gene (reference sequence). This CDR3 has 13 amino acids. The CDR3 reads CASSSRGAETQYF. In nucleotides, the CDR3 is TGTGCCAGCAGCTCAAGGGGAGCGGAGACCCAGTACTTC.

The chain couples TRBV29-1 to TRBJ2-1; TRBD1 matches 8 bases. The last part of the DNA fits TRBJ2-7 better; the J call may be wrong. Germline CDR1 reads SQVTM; CDR2 reads ANQGSEA. The CDR3 has 14 amino acids. The CDR3 DNA sequence: TGCAGCGTTGGGGCAGGGGGCGAAACCTACGAGCAGTACTTC. Amino acids: CSVGAGGETYEQYF.

This clonotype was seen a few times. The chain recombines TRBV12-3 or TRBV12-4 with TRBJ2-1; 7 bases are shared with TRBD2. The junction had 9 bases not matched to a gene; V was cut back by 5 bases and J by 8 bases. There are 14 residues in the CDR3. CDR3 sequence reads: CASSQRGLGYEQFF. The CDR3 coding sequence is TGTGCCAGCAGTCAGCGGGGTCTAGGGTATGAGCAGTTCTTC.

The V and J genes are TRBV6-6 and TRBJ2-3; 7 positions agree with TRBD1. The CDR3 extends over 15 amino acids. J lost 2 bases, V lost 6 bases, and 8 bases had no gene match. Germline loops: CDR1 MNHNY, CDR2 SVGAGI (reference sequence). This CDR3 is CASSFGQDLTDTQYF. Here the CDR3 DNA reads TGTGCCAGCAGCTTCGGACAGGACCTCACAGATACGCAGTATTTT.

This clonotype was seen a few times. The V call is TRBV12-3 or TRBV12-4, the J call TRBJ2-1, with TRBD2 matching over 8 bases. V shed 3 bases and J 10 bases; nucleotides not matched to a gene: 8. The CDR3 totals 14 residues. CDR3 coding DNA: TGTGCCAGCAGTTTTGGCGGGGGGACAAGCGAGCAGTTCTTC. Translating it yields CASSFGGGTSEQFF.

The chain uses TRBV5-1 and TRBJ1-2, with 7 bases identical to TRBD1. Unmatched junction bases numbered 10, after V lost 4 bases and J lost 7 bases. Germline lookup yields CDR1 SGHRS and CDR2 YFSETQ. The CDR3 extends over 14 amino acids. The CDR3 nucleotides read TGCGCCAGCAGCCCGGAAGCAGGGGGGTCTGGCTACACCTTC. This encodes CASSPEAGGSGYTF.

CDR3 DNA: TGCAGTGCCCCCATCAGAGGGGGCACAGATACGCAGTATTTT. Its translation is CSAPIRGGTDTQYF. This chain joins TRBV20-1 and TRBJ2-3; D is tentatively TRBD1 or TRBD2 (5 bases each). Between the trimmed V and J ends, which lost 6 bases and 1 base, there was a span of 14 bases. The CDR3 totals 14 residues. CDR1 is DFQATT and CDR2 is SNEGSKA in the germline V gene (reference sequence).

This clonotype turned up a few times. The genes are TRBV24-1 and TRBJ2-1; 8 bases map to TRBD2. V was clipped by 6 bases and J by 14 bases; unmatched bases: 5. The CDR3 covers 11 residues. CDR1 and CDR2 from the germline V gene are KGHDR and SFDVKD. CDR3 sequence (DNA): TGTGCCACCAGTTGGGGGACTAGTAAGTTCTTC. This encodes CATSWGTSKFF.

J is TRBJ2-7 and V is TRBV27, with D unresolved. The CDR3 is 12 amino acids. CDR1 and CDR2 (germline): MNHEY, SMNVEV (reference sequence). V was clipped by 3 bases and J by 3 bases, with 6 bases between them. CDR3 amino acids: CASSLYGYEQYF. The CDR3 nucleotides read TGTGCCAGCAGTTTGTATGGCTACGAGCAGTACTTC.

This clonotype was detected only a few times. The chain couples TRBV27 to TRBJ1-2, with a tentative D call TRBD1 (5 bases). CDR1 and CDR2 from the germline V gene are MNHEY and SMNVEV (reference sequence). The CDR3 consists of 17 residues. V shed 5 bases and J shed 1 base, with 20 bases lying between them. Written as DNA, the CDR3 is TGTGCCAGCAGTCCCGACCACCGGGACGGCATTAACTATGGCTACACCTTC. Protein sequence: CASSPDHRDGINYGYTF.

This clonotype has just a few counts. V and J are TRBV7-2 and TRBJ2-7; D gene unclear. CDR3 size: 17 residues. V was shortened by 5 bases and J by 1 base, with 21 bases between the two germline ends. Germline CDR1 SGHTA, CDR2 FQGNSA. The CDR3 sequence: CASSTPQPGSHSYEQYF. Here the CDR3 DNA reads TGTGCCAGCAGCACACCTCAACCGGGTAGTCATTCCTACGAGCAGTACTTC.

The chain couples TRBV13 to TRBJ2-1; 8 bases are a match to TRBD2. CDR3 length: 16 amino acids. Per germline, CDR1 PRHDT and CDR2 FYEKMQ (reference sequence). V trimming: 4 bases; J trimming: 2 bases; junction bases outside the gene matches: 7. CDR3 protein: CASSWSTSATYNEQFF. Here the CDR3 DNA reads TGTGCCAGCAGCTGGTCGACTAGCGCGACCTACAATGAGCAGTTCTTC.

There are a few counts of this clonotype. This rearrangement joins TRBV6-1 to TRBJ2-1; tentatively, D is TRBD1 or TRBD2 (7 bases each). Between the trimmed V and J ends, which lost 7 bases and 8 bases, there was a span of 24 bases. The CDR3 covers 16 residues. Germline V gene sequence: CDR1 MNHNS, CDR2 SASEGT. The DNA for the CDR3 is TGTGCCAGCACTCGACAACGGGGAGGGGGCACGGATGAGCAGTTCTTC. Translated: CASTRQRGGGTDEQFF.